The next 21 T cell receptor beta chains were all read from a single sample in a study of blood T cell repertoires in COVID-19. TCRdb's table, derived via immunoSEQ multiplex PCR, lists solely in-frame clones and lacks some. The sample holds some 290,000 clones, roughly 89% seen once. Input material: peripheral blood. The source is a woman aged 35 to 49 with COVID-19, enrolled during active disease.

This chain links TRBV23-1 with TRBJ1-5; D remains ambiguous. TRBV23-1 is reported as an ORF; its role is uncertain. V was shortened by 0 bases and J by 2 bases, with 11 bases between the two germline ends. The CDR3 sequence is 16 residues long. The CDR3 loop reads CASSQSREVGNQPQHF. In nucleotides, the CDR3 is TGCGCCAGCAGTCAATCGCGAGAAGTTGGCAATCAGCCCCAGCATTTT.

The sample holds a few counts of this clone. This chain links TRBV4-3 with TRBJ2-1, with 16 positions matching TRBD2. CDR1 LGHNA and CDR2 YSLEER come from the germline V gene. The J segment lost 3 bases and the V segment lost 4 bases, leaving 3 bases of the junction unmatched. The CDR3 is made up of 17 amino acids. CDR3 sequence (DNA): TGCGCCAGCAGCCCAGGGACTAGCGGGAGGGGCTACAATGAGCAGTTCTTC. Its translation is CASSPGTSGRGYNEQFF.

The CDR3 region has the DNA TGTGCCAGCAGTTTATTGTCTAGCGGAGACAATGAGCAGTTCTTC. Its protein product is CASSLLSSGDNEQFF. This sequence joins TRBV28 and TRBJ2-1; 7 bases map to TRBD2. The J segment lost 5 bases and the V segment lost 1 base, leaving 5 bases of the junction unmatched. Germline loops: CDR1 MDHEN, CDR2 SYDVKM. The CDR3 spans 15 residues.

The CDR3 sequence is CASSYTATTGEQYF. CDR3 sequence (DNA): TGTGCCAGCAGTTACACCGCCACGACTGGTGAGCAGTACTTC. The chain has TRBV6-6 and TRBJ2-7; no firm D call. With 2 bases removed from V and 7 bases from J, the gap between germline ends came to 15 bases. The V gene's germline CDR1 is MNHNY and CDR2 SVGAGI (reference sequence). This CDR3 comprises 14 residues.

This clone was recorded once. The chain combines TRBV12-3 or TRBV12-4 with TRBJ2-1; D is unresolved. The CDR3 loop spans 12 amino acids. Deletions cut 5 bases from V and 5 bases from J, with 7 bases between. The CDR3 loop reads CASSRDNNEQFF. For the CDR3, the DNA is TGTGCCAGCAGTCGCGATAACAATGAGCAGTTCTTC.

The chain carries TRBV19 and TRBJ2-2, with 9 bases identical to TRBD1. The CDR3 covers 17 residues. CDR1 is LNHDA, CDR2 SQIVND, per germline (reference sequence). J was trimmed by 0 bases and V by 5 bases; bases with no gene match: 7. Written as DNA, the CDR3 is TGTGCCAGTAGTTGGGGGGGACAGGGCGCGAACACCGGGGAGCTGTTTTTT. Amino acids: CASSWGGQGANTGELFF.

This clone was seen only a few times. The chain employs TRBV6-1 and TRBJ1-4, with a tentative D call TRBD1 (6 bases). The germline V gene encodes CDR1 MNHNS and CDR2 SASEGT. The V and J ends lost 4 bases and 0 bases respectively, with 12 bases between them. This CDR3 region has 16 residues. As DNA, the CDR3 is TGTGCCAGCAGTGTTAGGACAGTACCAACTAATGAAAAACTGTTTTTT. Translation gives CASSVRTVPTNEKLFF.

The sample holds one count of this clone. V is TRBV28 and J is TRBJ1-2; tentatively, D is TRBD1 (5 bases). Per germline, CDR1 MDHEN and CDR2 SYDVKM. Trimming left V 6 bases short and J 2 bases short, with 16 bases between. CDR3 length: 15 amino acids. CDR3 coding DNA: TGTGCCAGCAGCACCCCACGGGGGTTAAACTATGGCTACACCTTC. Translating it yields CASSTPRGLNYGYTF.

The chain has TRBV20-1 and TRBJ1-5; weak D call: TRBD1 (6 bases). Germline CDR1 reads DFQATT; CDR2 reads SNEGSKA (reference sequence). With 3 bases removed from V and 4 bases from J, the gap between germline ends came to 10 bases. The CDR3 consists of 13 residues. CDR3 sequence: CSASSQGNQPQHF. CDR3 nucleotide sequence: TGCAGTGCTAGTTCGCAGGGGAATCAGCCCCAGCATTTT.

This clone was observed once. V gene TRBV28 combines with J gene TRBJ2-7; 8 nucleotides line up with TRBD2. Germline values: CDR1 MDHEN, CDR2 SYDVKM. V gave up 5 bases and J gave up 2 bases; unmatched junction bases: 5. The CDR3 runs to 14 residues. This chain's CDR3 is CASSPTSEPYEQYF. The CDR3 coding sequence is TGTGCCAGCAGTCCGACTAGCGAGCCCTACGAGCAGTACTTC. Full variable domain (missing parts from reference TRBV28 and TRBJ2-7): DVKVTQSSRYLVKRTGEKVFLECVQDMDHENMFWYRQDPGLGLRLIYFSYDVKMKEKGDIPEGYSVSREKKERFSLILESASTNQTSMYLCASSPTSEPYEQYFGPGTRLTVT.

Here the CDR3 reads CASRDSRYQPQHF. As DNA, the CDR3 is TGTGCCAGCAGGGACAGCAGATATCAGCCCCAGCATTTT. This rearrangement joins TRBV2 to TRBJ1-5; tentatively, D is TRBD1 (6 bases). Trimming cost V 6 bases and J 5 bases, with 11 bases left between them. The germline CDR1 and CDR2 sequences are SNHLY and FYNNEI. There are 13 residues in the CDR3.

This clone showed up just once. The chain links TRBV6-5 to TRBJ2-1, with D tentatively TRBD1 (7 bases). Looked up from germline, CDR1 is MNHEY and CDR2 is SVGAGI. Trimming shortened V by 2 bases and J by 7 bases, and 12 bases separated the two germline ends. This CDR3 contains 14 residues. The CDR3 spells CASSYGGTENEQFF. In nucleotides, the CDR3 is TGTGCCAGCAGTTACGGCGGGACAGAGAATGAGCAGTTCTTC.

The chain carries TRBV4-3 and TRBJ2-6; D is perhaps TRBD2 (6 bases). The CDR3 extends over 17 amino acids. Trimming pared 4 bases from V and 0 bases from J, leaving 13 bases between. Looked up from germline, CDR1 is LGHNA and CDR2 is YSLEER. The DNA of the CDR3 is TGCGCCAGCAGCCCCCCTGTGGGGGGCTCTGGGGCCAACGTCCTGACTTTC. This gives the protein CASSPPVGGSGANVLTF.

V is TRBV19 and J is TRBJ2-7; 10 positions match TRBD2. Germline values: CDR1 LNHDA, CDR2 SQIVND (reference sequence). This CDR3 is 15 amino acids long. The V segment lost 6 bases and the J segment 2 bases; nucleotides outside the gene matches: 7. CDR3 amino acids: CASRLTSGTTYEQYF. The CDR3 DNA sequence: TGTGCCAGTAGACTTACTAGCGGGACGACCTACGAGCAGTACTTC.

The chain carries TRBV7-2 and TRBJ1-2, with 7 bases aligning to TRBD1. Germline values: CDR1 SGHTA, CDR2 FQGNSA. The CDR3 sequence is 15 residues long. J lost 8 bases, V lost 1 base, and 10 bases had no gene match. The CDR3 loop reads CASSLDFGRGTGYTF. The CDR3, as DNA: TGTGCCAGCAGCTTAGACTTCGGCAGGGGGACCGGCTACACCTTC.

The V call is TRBV14, the J call TRBJ2-1; 13 nucleotides agree with TRBD2. V was pared by 4 bases and J by 1 base, with 7 bases of the junction left unmatched. The V gene's germline CDR1 is SGHDN and CDR2 FVKESK. This CDR3 has 18 amino acids. CDR3 residues: CASSLTSGGLKSYNEQFF. The CDR3 DNA is TGTGCCAGCAGCCTGACTAGCGGGGGGTTGAAATCCTACAATGAGCAGTTCTTC.

This clone came up once. V usage is TRBV7-9 and J usage is TRBJ2-3; D is unclear. The CDR3 runs to 12 residues. CDR1 SEHNR and CDR2 FQNEAQ come from the germline V gene (reference sequence). Trimming pared 6 bases from V and 4 bases from J, leaving 8 bases between. The CDR3 bases are TGTGCCAGCAGTCCCTTAGCAGATACGCAGTATTTT. Protein sequence: CASSPLADTQYF.

The chain uses TRBV21-1 and TRBJ1-4; the table's D gene call, TRBD1, was not cross checked with the DNA. TRBV21-1 is labeled a pseudogene. The CDR3 totals 12 residues. DNA of the CDR3: TGTGCCAGCGACAGGGACCATGAAAAACTGTTTTTT. It encodes CASDRDHEKLFF.

V usage is TRBV2 and J usage is TRBJ2-5; 9 bases map to TRBD2. The CDR3 covers 14 residues. With 11 bases clipped from V and 0 bases from J, the junction kept 7 bases outside the gene matches. Germline V gene sequence: CDR1 SNHLY, CDR2 FYNNEI. The CDR3 DNA sequence: TGTGCCGGGGGGGCTAGCGGGAACCAAGAGACCCAGTACTTC. Protein product: CAGGASGNQETQYF. Filled out from reference TRBV2 and TRBJ2-5, the complete variable domain reads EPEVTQTPSHQVTQMGQEVILRCVPISNHLYFYWYRQILGQKVEFLVSFYNNEISEKSEIFDDQFSVERPDGSNFTLKIRSTKLEDSAMYFCAGGASGNQETQYFGPGTRLLVL.

This chain joins TRBV11-3 and TRBJ2-1, with 9 bases lining up with TRBD1. The V and J ends lost 5 bases and 2 bases, in that order; junction bases with no gene match: 13. Germline loops: CDR1 SGHNT, CDR2 YENEEA. The CDR3 is 18 residues long. CDR3 sequence: CASSPSYRDRVAYNEQFF. In DNA form, the CDR3 reads TGTGCCAGCAGCCCCAGTTATCGGGACAGGGTCGCCTACAATGAGCAGTTCTTC.

The chain recombines TRBV11-2 with TRBJ2-5; possibly TRBD1 for D (6 bases). The CDR3 is 14 residues long. Looked up from germline, CDR1 is SGHAT and CDR2 is FQNNGV. V was pared by 5 bases and J by 1 base, with 11 bases between. CDR3 residues: CASSIRTAQETQYF. For the CDR3, the DNA is TGTGCCAGCAGCATCCGGACAGCCCAAGAGACCCAGTACTTC. The full variable domain, its missing parts supplied by reference TRBV11-2 and TRBJ2-5, is EAGVAQSPRYKIIEKRQSVAFWCNPISGHATLYWYQQILGQGPKLLIQFQNNGVVDDSQLPKDRFSAERLKGVDSTLKIQPAKLEDSAVYLCASSIRTAQETQYFGPGTRLLVL.